Included here is one T cell receptor beta chain sequence, with context. Original data processing: Reference gene primer amplification gave nucleated cell count estimates. The repertoire was sequenced with immunoSEQ multiplex PCR; TCRdb's copy has only in-frame clones and lacks some. V, J and clone size derive from that table, while D and trimming were established from the DNA sequence. Seen here are around 130,000 clones, approximately 90% observed once, and the top ten hold approximately 2%. This sample was taken from a study of blood T cell repertoires in COVID-19. Germline values: CDR1 MDHEN, CDR2 SYDVKM. The CDR3 extends over 15 amino acids. V was shortened by 7 bases and J by 2 bases, with 17 bases between the two germline ends.

The sequencing input was peripheral blood. The chain uses TRBV28 and TRBJ1-2; D is unresolved. The origin of this receptor is an older man with active COVID-19. The CDR3 DNA follows: TGTGCCAGCACGAGGGCGGGCACCTCAAACTATGGCTACACCTTC. Translation gives CASTRAGTSNYGYTF.